This T cell receptor beta chain was recovered during a study of Graves' ophthalmopathy and Graves' hyperthyroidism. Study details: Researchers obtained peripheral blood at initial diagnosis, before any treatment had begun.

Findings and caveats of the study: Most expanded clonotypes from thyroid (those above 0.001 frequency) were also found in blood.

Stable hyperthyroidism referred to disease that showed no ophthalmopathy within 18 months of follow-up. On this clonotype: The target antigen is unknown.

As the template, RNA transcripts were used to amplify TCR beta CDR3 regions. Second-round multiplex PCR came after a first-round RT-PCR that employed HTBI primers. TCRdb re-called the multiplex PCR reads through MiXCR, storing one row per CDR3 protein. The sample carries 600,000 to 650,000 distinct CDR3 sequences, 20% to 25% recorded once. Between the trimmed V and J ends, which lost 0 bases and 7 bases, there was a span of 9 bases. CDR3 length equals 13 residues. The germline CDR1 and CDR2 sequences are WNHNN and SYGVQD (reference sequence). The chain links TRBV10-1 to TRBJ1-1; D is uncertain. The sequence was collected from a woman aged 18-30 years with stable Graves' hyperthyroidism. Some clones in this sample may be carry-over from other donors' samples. Sequences were obtained from peripheral blood. CDR3 loop: CASSESMTGEAFF. The CDR3 nucleotides are TGCGCCAGCAGTGAGTCGATGACGGGTGAAGCTTTCTTT.